These 31 T cell receptor beta chains share one sample of origin, sequenced in a study of T-cell reconstitution after alpha-beta-depleted transplantation in children. Unique molecular identifiers featured in how the TCRbeta library was prepared. TCRdb fed the PCR reads into MiXCR, producing one record per CDR3 protein. The data hold around 180,000 distinct CDR3 sequences, with over 8.5% observed a single time. The sequencing here drew on PBMCs, taken before TCRalphabeta/CD19-depleted stem cell transplant. The receptors were gathered from a boy younger than 10 with acute myeloid leukemia, due to receive a stem cell transplant.

This clonotype was counted ten times or more. The chain recombines TRBV20-1 with TRBJ2-1; D tentatively reads TRBD1 or TRBD2 (5 bases each). The CDR3 is 16 residues long. Trimming took 1 base from V and 0 from J, leaving 13 bases between them. CDR1 and CDR2 from the germline V gene are DFQATT and SNEGSKA (reference sequence). This CDR3 is CSARGTGRYSYNEQFF. CDR3 in DNA: TGCAGTGCTAGAGGGACGGGACGCTACTCCTACAATGAGCAGTTCTTC.

V gene TRBV4-1 combines with J gene TRBJ2-1; D unresolved. From germline, CDR1 is MGHRA and CDR2 YSYEKL. Trimming cost V 0 bases and J 5 bases, with 8 bases left between them. This CDR3 comprises 14 residues. The CDR3 spells CASSQEGGHNEQFF. CDR3 DNA: TGCGCCAGCAGCCAAGAGGGCGGTCACAATGAGCAGTTCTTC.

A single count supports this clonotype. A much larger clonotype is one base distant, so this may be a read error. The missing conserved phenylalanine or tryptophan at the end of this CDR3 makes a read error likely. The chain combines TRBV6-2 or TRBV6-3 with TRBJ2-1, with D tentatively TRBD2 (5 bases). The CDR3 covers 13 residues. The V end lost 2 bases, the J end lost 5 bases, and 7 bases lay between the germline ends. The germline gives CDR1 MNHEY, CDR2 SVGEGT. In nucleotides, the CDR3 is TGTGCCAGCAGTTACGAGACTAACAATGAGCAGTTCTCC. Amino acid sequence: CASSYETNNEQFS.

Many counts were recorded for this clonotype. The chain is built from TRBV24-1 and TRBJ2-2, with 14 bases that match TRBD2. This CDR3 has 18 amino acids. CDR1 and CDR2 from the germline V gene are KGHDR and SFDVKD. J gave up 7 bases and V 3 bases, and 9 bases lay outside the gene matches. The CDR3: CATSDPPGLAGAGGELFF. In DNA form, the CDR3 reads TGTGCCACCAGTGATCCGCCGGGACTAGCGGGAGCGGGCGGGGAGCTGTTTTTT.

This clonotype was found many times. V gene TRBV18 combines with J gene TRBJ2-7; 9 bases align to TRBD2. The CDR3 runs to 14 residues. Germline lookup yields CDR1 KGHSH and CDR2 LQKENI. The V and J ends lost 6 bases and 6 bases, in that order; junction bases with no gene match: 9. The CDR3 loop is CASSPGTSSVEQYF. CDR3 nucleotides: TGTGCCAGCTCCCCCGGGACTAGCTCGGTCGAGCAGTACTTC.

The V and J genes are TRBV6-1 and TRBJ2-2; TRBD2 matches at 7 bases. This CDR3 spans 13 amino acids. The trim removed 7 bases at V and 5 bases at J, leaving 4 bases unmatched. Germline lookup yields CDR1 MNHNS and CDR2 SASEGT. This CDR3 reads CASKAGRTGELFF. DNA of the CDR3: TGTGCCAGCAAAGCGGGGCGAACCGGGGAGCTGTTTTTT.

This clonotype was seen a single time. The chain recombines TRBV11-2 with TRBJ2-1, with a tentative D call TRBD1 (5 bases). The CDR3 spans 17 residues. Germline V CDR1 and CDR2: SGHAT, FQNNGV. V was cut by 1 base and J by 8 bases, with 21 bases left in between. The CDR3 nucleotides are TGTGCCAGCAGCTTAGTCAGCTCGACGGTTAGGGGCGATGAGCAGTTCTTC. Its protein is CASSLVSSTVRGDEQFF. Full variable domain (remainder filled in from reference TRBV11-2 and TRBJ2-1): EAGVAQSPRYKIIEKRQSVAFWCNPISGHATLYWYQQILGQGPKLLIQFQNNGVVDDSQLPKDRFSAERLKGVDSTLKIQPAKLEDSAVYLCASSLVSSTVRGDEQFFGPGTRLTVL.

This clonotype has ten or more counts. This rearrangement joins TRBV7-2 to TRBJ2-7; D is ambiguous. The CDR3 consists of 13 residues. Per the germline V gene, CDR1 is SGHTA and CDR2 is FQGNSA. Between the trimmed V and J ends, which lost 3 bases and 0 bases, there was a span of 6 bases. The CDR3 region has the DNA TGTGCCAGCAGCTTTTGGGTCTCCTACGAGCAGTACTTC. It specifies CASSFWVSYEQYF.

Ten or more counts support this clonotype. The chain uses TRBV20-1 and TRBJ2-2, with 9 bases fitting TRBD1. CDR1 DFQATT and CDR2 SNEGSKA come from the germline V gene (reference sequence). The CDR3 runs 14 residues. V shed 6 bases, J shed 2 bases, and the junction held 4 bases outside the gene matches. The CDR3 spells CSAAGQGNTGELFF. CDR3 bases: TGCAGTGCAGCGGGACAGGGAAACACCGGGGAGCTGTTTTTT.

This clonotype was seen at least ten times. The chain employs TRBV11-1 and TRBJ2-1; D possibly corresponds to TRBD1 (5 bases). The V gene lost 2 bases and the J gene lost 10 bases, with 12 bases spanning the gap. The CDR3 is 13 residues long. The germline CDR1 and CDR2 sequences are SGHAT and FQDESV (reference sequence). CDR3 protein: CASSLHGAREQFF. As DNA, the CDR3 is TGTGCCAGCAGCTTACATGGGGCACGGGAGCAGTTCTTC.

In its sample, this clonotype was seen many times. The V call is TRBV5-1, the J call TRBJ1-4; D remains unclear. Trimming cost V 4 bases and J 7 bases, with 11 bases left between them. Per the germline V gene, CDR1 is SGHRS and CDR2 is YFSETQ. The CDR3 covers 13 residues. CDR3 nucleotide sequence: TGCGCCAGCAGCCCCGGAGGTGGTGAAAAACTGTTTTTT. This translates into CASSPGGGEKLFF.

This clonotype was found many times. The chain has TRBV7-9 and TRBJ2-7; D not certain. V was pared by 1 base and J by 6 bases, with 7 bases between. The CDR3 has 12 residues. The germline gives CDR1 SEHNR, CDR2 FQNEAQ (reference sequence). CDR3 sequence reads: CASSLGHAEQYV. CDR3 nucleotide sequence: TGTGCCAGCAGCTTAGGTCATGCCGAGCAGTACGTC.

The sample holds many counts of this clonotype. The chain recombines TRBV6-4 with TRBJ2-1, with TRBD2 identical over 8 bases. The length of the CDR3 is 16 residues. V lost 2 bases and J lost 10; bases outside the gene matches: 13. Germline lookup yields CDR1 MRHNA and CDR2 SNTAGT. This chain's CDR3 is CASSDSVAGGASEQFF. The CDR3 DNA reads as TGTGCCAGCAGTGACAGTGTCGCGGGGGGAGCTAGCGAGCAGTTCTTC.

This clonotype came up many times. This rearrangement joins TRBV6-5 to TRBJ2-7; D is unclear. CDR1 and CDR2 from the germline V gene are MNHEY and SVGAGI. This CDR3 region has 14 residues. V was clipped by 3 bases and J by 3 bases, with 12 bases between them. The CDR3 DNA sequence: TGTGCCAGCAGTTATGTAGCCCGTGTCTACGAGCAGTACGTC. This translates into CASSYVARVYEQYV.

This clonotype was counted at least ten times. V is TRBV6-5 and J is TRBJ1-6; 8 bases map to TRBD1. Germline V gene data show CDR1 as MNHEY and CDR2 as SVGAGI. The CDR3 covers 18 residues. The trim removed 4 bases at V and 7 bases at J, leaving 15 bases unmatched. CDR3 loop: CASSSPGTGFVENSPLHF. As DNA, the CDR3 is TGTGCCAGCAGTTCCCCGGGGACAGGTTTTGTTGAGAATTCACCCCTCCACTTT.

This clonotype was detected many times. This rearrangement joins TRBV21-1 to TRBJ2-5; the table's D call, TRBD2, was not checked against the DNA. TRBV21-1 is assigned pseudogene status. CDR3 length: 15 residues. CDR3 coding DNA: TGTGCCAGCAGCAAAGGAGGGATTGGAGAGGAGACCCAGTACTTC. Protein: CASSKGGIGEETQYF.

In its sample, this clonotype was seen a few times. V gene TRBV20-1 combines with J gene TRBJ2-1; TRBD2 agrees at 10 bases. V was clipped by 2 bases and J by 0 bases; unmatched bases: 10. Germline V lookup: CDR1 DFQATT, CDR2 SNEGSKA (reference sequence). This CDR3 is 18 amino acids long. This CDR3 is CSARHSLAGAASYNEQFF. CDR3 in DNA: TGCAGTGCTAGACATAGTCTAGCGGGAGCGGCCTCCTACAATGAGCAGTTCTTC.

This clonotype was observed many times. This chain links TRBV6-1 with TRBJ2-1, with 13 bases aligning to TRBD2. The CDR3 totals 17 residues. With 4 bases clipped from V and 7 bases from J, the junction kept 10 bases outside the gene matches. Germline lookup yields CDR1 MNHNS and CDR2 SASEGT. The CDR3 is CASSVRPGLAGLNEQFF. CDR3 nucleotide sequence: TGTGCCAGCAGTGTTAGGCCGGGACTAGCGGGATTGAATGAGCAGTTCTTC.

At least ten counts were recorded for this clonotype. The chain employs TRBV5-5 and TRBJ2-6; D remains ambiguous. This CDR3 comprises 15 residues. Germline V gene sequence: CDR1 SGHKS, CDR2 YYEKEE (reference sequence). Trimming pared 2 bases from V and 3 bases from J, leaving 9 bases between. The CDR3 reads CASSFAYSGANVLTF. CDR3 coding DNA: TGTGCCAGCAGCTTTGCATACAGTGGGGCCAACGTCCTGACTTTC.

This clonotype showed up many times. The chain couples TRBV9 to TRBJ1-1, with D possibly being TRBD1 (6 bases). The germline V and J ends were trimmed by 0 bases and 1 base, with 16 bases remaining between them. Germline assignment: CDR1 SGDLS and CDR2 YYNGEE. This CDR3 comprises 17 residues. The DNA of the CDR3 is TGTGCCAGCAGCGTAGGGGGAGGGCGGACAGCGAACACTGAAGCTTTCTTT. Translating gives CASSVGGGRTANTEAFF. Filled out from reference TRBV9 and TRBJ1-1, the complete variable domain reads DSGVTQTPKHLITATGQRVTLRCSPRSGDLSVYWYQQSLDQGLQFLIQYYNGEERAKGNILERFSAQQFPDLHSELNLSSLELGDSALYFCASSVGGGRTANTEAFFGQGTRLTVV.

This clonotype has at least ten counts. The chain has TRBV18 and TRBJ2-3, with 7 bases matching TRBD2. The V segment lost 6 bases and the J segment 2 bases; nucleotides outside the gene matches: 5. CDR3 size: 14 residues. Germline V gene sequence: CDR1 KGHSH, CDR2 LQKENI. CDR3 DNA: TGTGCCAGCTCTCCCGGGACTACCACAGATACGCAGTATTTT. Its translation is CASSPGTTTDTQYF.

There are many counts of this clonotype. This chain links TRBV7-2 with TRBJ2-1; maybe TRBD2 (5 bases). The CDR3 extends over 15 amino acids. CDR1 and CDR2 from the germline V gene are SGHTA and FQGNSA. V dropped 1 base and J dropped 6 bases, with 13 bases sitting between them. The CDR3 region is CASSLGYGDGNEQFF. In nucleotides, the CDR3 is TGTGCCAGCAGCTTAGGGTACGGGGATGGCAATGAGCAGTTCTTC.

This clonotype has ten or more counts. The chain combines TRBV12-3 or TRBV12-4 with TRBJ1-3; 8 bases are a match to TRBD1. The CDR3 contains 16 residues. With V trimmed by 7 bases and J by 1 base, 9 bases remained unmatched. The CDR3 protein is CASTRWTGPSGNTIYF. In DNA, the CDR3 is TGTGCCAGCACCAGATGGACAGGGCCATCTGGAAACACCATATATTTT.

This clonotype appeared a few times. V gene TRBV10-3 combines with J gene TRBJ1-6; 8 bases are shared with TRBD1. Germline V lookup: CDR1 ENHRY, CDR2 SYGVKD. Trimming removed 6 bases from V and 6 bases from J; junction bases left unmatched: 4. This CDR3 has 14 amino acids. The CDR3 DNA reads as TGTGCCATCAGCCGGGACAGGATTAATTCACCCCTCCACTTT. Amino acid sequence: CAISRDRINSPLHF.

This clonotype was observed a few times. V and J are TRBV29-1 and TRBJ1-1, with D unclear. Germline V gene lookup returns CDR1 SQVTM and CDR2 ANQGSEA. This CDR3 is built from 13 residues. Trimming removed 1 base from V and 1 base from J, with 7 bases in between. CDR3 coding DNA: TGCAGCGTTGAAGGTTTCCGGAACACTGAAGCTTTCTTT. Protein sequence: CSVEGFRNTEAFF.

This clonotype was counted ten times or more. This chain connects TRBV7-8 to TRBJ2-5; a possible D gene is TRBD1 (7 bases). This CDR3 is 13 amino acids long. CDR1 and CDR2 from the germline V gene are SGHVS and FQNEAQ. Trimming cost V 6 bases and J 5 bases, with 13 bases left between them. CDR3 region: CASSTPGGETQYF. The CDR3 region has the DNA TGTGCCAGCAGTACCCCAGGGGGGGAGACCCAGTACTTC.

This clonotype was recorded many times. This sequence joins TRBV20-1 and TRBJ2-3, with 14 bases identical to TRBD2. V was pared by 5 bases and J by 4 bases, with 5 bases of the junction left unmatched. Per germline, CDR1 DFQATT and CDR2 SNEGSKA (reference sequence). The CDR3 has 15 amino acids. In DNA, the CDR3 is TGCAGTGCTGGACTAGCGGGGGGCAGGGCAGATACGCAGTATTTT. It yields the protein CSAGLAGGRADTQYF.

This clonotype was counted ten times or more. The chain uses TRBV30 and TRBJ2-1, with TRBD1 matching over 7 bases. The CDR3 contains 13 residues. The trim removed 3 bases at V and 6 bases at J, leaving 5 bases unmatched. Germline values: CDR1 GTSNPN, CDR2 SVGIG (reference sequence). This CDR3 reads CAWSGTVANEQFF. As DNA, the CDR3 is TGTGCCTGGAGCGGGACAGTCGCCAATGAGCAGTTCTTC.

This clonotype was detected many times. This chain uses TRBV5-1 with TRBJ1-5; D not resolved. There are 16 residues in the CDR3. Trimming pared 0 bases from V and 0 bases from J, leaving 10 bases between. Germline-derived CDR1 and CDR2 are SGHRS and YFSETQ. The CDR3 DNA sequence: TGCGCCAGCAGCTTGGCCGGGCCCAATAGCAATCAGCCCCAGCATTTT. Translated: CASSLAGPNSNQPQHF. Variable domain in full (rest from reference TRBV5-1 and TRBJ1-5): KAGVTQTPRYLIKTRGQQVTLSCSPISGHRSVSWYQQTPGQGLQFLFEYFSETQRNKGNFPGRFSGRQFSNSRSEMNVSTLELGDSALYLCASSLAGPNSNQPQHFGDGTRLSIL.

This clonotype appeared a single time. This could be a read error, since a much larger clone is one nucleotide away. The chain has TRBV6-2 or TRBV6-3 and TRBJ2-1; 8 bases are a match to TRBD2. Near its end, the DNA agrees better with TRBJ2-7, so the J call may be wrong. The V gene's germline CDR1 is MNHEY and CDR2 SVGEGT. CDR3 length: 17 amino acids. In DNA, the CDR3 is TGTGCCAGCAGTTACTCGATCCCGGGGACTAGTGACGATGAGCAGTACTTC. Its protein is CASSYSIPGTSDDEQYF.

The table lists this clonotype with many counts. The chain carries TRBV5-1 and TRBJ2-2; 9 nucleotides match TRBD1. V was pared by 2 bases and J by 5 bases, with 4 bases of the junction left unmatched. The length of the CDR3 is 15 residues. Germline lookup yields CDR1 SGHRS and CDR2 YFSETQ. In DNA form, the CDR3 reads TGCGCCAGCAGCTTTGGGGACAGGGTAACCGGGGAGCTGTTTTTT. This gives the protein CASSFGDRVTGELFF. The complete variable domain, with remaining parts taken from reference TRBV5-1 and TRBJ2-2, reads KAGVTQTPRYLIKTRGQQVTLSCSPISGHRSVSWYQQTPGQGLQFLFEYFSETQRNKGNFPGRFSGRQFSNSRSEMNVSTLELGDSALYLCASSFGDRVTGELFFGEGSRLTVL.